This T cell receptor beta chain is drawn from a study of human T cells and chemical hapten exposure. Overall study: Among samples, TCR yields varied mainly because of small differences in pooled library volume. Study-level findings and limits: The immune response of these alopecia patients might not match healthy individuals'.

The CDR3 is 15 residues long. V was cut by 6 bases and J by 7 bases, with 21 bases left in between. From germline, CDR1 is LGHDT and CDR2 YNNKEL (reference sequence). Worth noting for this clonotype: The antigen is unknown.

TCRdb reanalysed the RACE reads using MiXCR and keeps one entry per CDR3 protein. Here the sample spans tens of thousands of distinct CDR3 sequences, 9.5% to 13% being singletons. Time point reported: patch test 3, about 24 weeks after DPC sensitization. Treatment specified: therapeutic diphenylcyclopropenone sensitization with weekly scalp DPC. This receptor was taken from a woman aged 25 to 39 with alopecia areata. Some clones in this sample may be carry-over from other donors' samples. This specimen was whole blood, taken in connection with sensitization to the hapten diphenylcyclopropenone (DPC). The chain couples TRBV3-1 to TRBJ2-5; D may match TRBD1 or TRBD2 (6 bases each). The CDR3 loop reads CASRQGLTQGGTQYF. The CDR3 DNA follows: TGTGCCAGCAGACAGGGACTCACCCAAGGTGGGACCCAGTACTTC.